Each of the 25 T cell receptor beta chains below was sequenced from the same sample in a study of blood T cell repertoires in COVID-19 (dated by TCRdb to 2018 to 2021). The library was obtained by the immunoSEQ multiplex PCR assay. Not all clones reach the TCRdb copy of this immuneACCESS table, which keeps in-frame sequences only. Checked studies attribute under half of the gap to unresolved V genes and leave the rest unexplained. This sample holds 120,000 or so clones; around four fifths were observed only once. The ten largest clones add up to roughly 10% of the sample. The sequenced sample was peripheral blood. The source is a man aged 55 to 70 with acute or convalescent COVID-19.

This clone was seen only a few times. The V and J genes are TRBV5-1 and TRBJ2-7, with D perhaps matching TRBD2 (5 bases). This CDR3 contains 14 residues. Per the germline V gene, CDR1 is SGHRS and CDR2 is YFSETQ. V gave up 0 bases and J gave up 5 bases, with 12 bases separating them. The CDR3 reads CASSLADLRDEQYF. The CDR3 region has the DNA TGCGCCAGCAGCTTGGCGGACTTGAGGGACGAGCAGTACTTC.

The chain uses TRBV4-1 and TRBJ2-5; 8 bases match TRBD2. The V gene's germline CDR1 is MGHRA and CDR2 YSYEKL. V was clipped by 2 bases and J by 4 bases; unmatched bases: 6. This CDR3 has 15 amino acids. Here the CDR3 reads CASSQLGAGGETQYF. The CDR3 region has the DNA TGCGCCAGCAGCCAACTGGGGGCGGGAGGAGAGACCCAGTACTTC.

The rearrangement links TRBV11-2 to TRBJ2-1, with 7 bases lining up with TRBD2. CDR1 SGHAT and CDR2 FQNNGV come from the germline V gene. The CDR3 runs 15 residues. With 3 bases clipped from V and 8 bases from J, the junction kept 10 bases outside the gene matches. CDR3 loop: CASSLASRGGDEQFF. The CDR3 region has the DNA TGTGCCAGCAGCTTGGCTAGCCGGGGAGGGGATGAGCAGTTCTTC.

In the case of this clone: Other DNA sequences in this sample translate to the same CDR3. CDR3 in amino acids: CASSLPRGDEQYF. CDR3 nucleotides: TGTGCCAGCAGTTTACCCCGGGGGGACGAGCAGTACTTC. The chain links TRBV28 to TRBJ2-7; 7 bases align to TRBD2. The CDR3 loop spans 13 amino acids. Germline trimming cut 2 bases from V and 5 bases from J; bases unmatched to any gene: 3. Germline CDR1 and CDR2: MDHEN and SYDVKM.

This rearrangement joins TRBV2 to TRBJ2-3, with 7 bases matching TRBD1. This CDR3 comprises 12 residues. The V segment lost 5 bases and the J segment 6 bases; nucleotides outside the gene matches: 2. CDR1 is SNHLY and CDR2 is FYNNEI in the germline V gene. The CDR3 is CASSTGADTQYF. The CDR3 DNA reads TGTGCCAGCAGTACAGGGGCCGATACGCAGTATTTT.

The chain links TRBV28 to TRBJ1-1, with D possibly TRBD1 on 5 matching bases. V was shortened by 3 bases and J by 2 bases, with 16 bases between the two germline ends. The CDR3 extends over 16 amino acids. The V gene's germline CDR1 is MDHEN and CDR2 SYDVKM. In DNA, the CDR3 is TGTGCCAGCAGTTTTATCGGTTTTCAGGGAAACACTGAAGCTTTCTTT. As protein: CASSFIGFQGNTEAFF.

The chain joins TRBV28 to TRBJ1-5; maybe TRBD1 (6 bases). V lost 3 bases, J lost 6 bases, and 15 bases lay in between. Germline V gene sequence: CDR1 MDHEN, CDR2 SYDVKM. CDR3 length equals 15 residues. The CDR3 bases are TGTGCCAGCAGTTTGGTCACAGGGTGGGGTCAGCCCCAGCATTTT. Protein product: CASSLVTGWGQPQHF.

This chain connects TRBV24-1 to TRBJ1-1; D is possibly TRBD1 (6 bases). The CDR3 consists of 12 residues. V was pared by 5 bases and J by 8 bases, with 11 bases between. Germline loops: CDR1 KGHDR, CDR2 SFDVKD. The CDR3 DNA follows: TGTGCCACCAGTGCACAGGGAACAGAAGCTTTCTTT. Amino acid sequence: CATSAQGTEAFF.

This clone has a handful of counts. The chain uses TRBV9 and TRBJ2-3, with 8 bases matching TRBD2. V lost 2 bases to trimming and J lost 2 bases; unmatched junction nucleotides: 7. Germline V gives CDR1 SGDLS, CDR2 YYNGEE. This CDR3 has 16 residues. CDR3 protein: CASSVVASGYTDTQYF. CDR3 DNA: TGTGCCAGCAGCGTCGTTGCTAGCGGGTACACAGATACGCAGTATTTT. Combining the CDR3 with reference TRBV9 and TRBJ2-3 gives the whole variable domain DSGVTQTPKHLITATGQRVTLRCSPRSGDLSVYWYQQSLDQGLQFLIQYYNGEERAKGNILERFSAQQFPDLHSELNLSSLELGDSALYFCASSVVASGYTDTQYFGPGTRLTVL.

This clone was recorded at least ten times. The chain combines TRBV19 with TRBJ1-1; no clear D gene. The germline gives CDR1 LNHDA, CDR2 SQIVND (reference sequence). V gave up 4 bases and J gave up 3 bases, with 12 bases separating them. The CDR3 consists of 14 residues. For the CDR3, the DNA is TGTGCCAGTAGTAACCGAATTCGGGACACTGAAGCTTTCTTT. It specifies CASSNRIRDTEAFF.

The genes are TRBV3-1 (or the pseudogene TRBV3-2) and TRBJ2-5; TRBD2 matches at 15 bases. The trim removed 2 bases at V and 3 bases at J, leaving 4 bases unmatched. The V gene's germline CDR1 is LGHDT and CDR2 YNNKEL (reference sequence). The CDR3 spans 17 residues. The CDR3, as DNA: TGTGCCAGCAGCCAACGGACTAGCGGGAGGGTAAAAGAGACCCAGTACTTC. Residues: CASSQRTSGRVKETQYF.

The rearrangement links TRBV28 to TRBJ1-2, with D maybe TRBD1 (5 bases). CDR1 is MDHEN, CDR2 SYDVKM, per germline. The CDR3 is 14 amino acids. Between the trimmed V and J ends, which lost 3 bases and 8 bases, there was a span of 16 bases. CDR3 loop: CASSFRALAGGYTF. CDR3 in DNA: TGTGCCAGCAGTTTCAGGGCCTTAGCGGGGGGCTACACCTTC.

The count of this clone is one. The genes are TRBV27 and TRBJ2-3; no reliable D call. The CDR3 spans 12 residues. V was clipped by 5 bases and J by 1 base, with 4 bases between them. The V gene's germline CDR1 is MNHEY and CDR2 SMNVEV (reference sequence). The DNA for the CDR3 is TGTGCCAGCAGTCCAGGCACAGATACGCAGTATTTT. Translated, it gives CASSPGTDTQYF.

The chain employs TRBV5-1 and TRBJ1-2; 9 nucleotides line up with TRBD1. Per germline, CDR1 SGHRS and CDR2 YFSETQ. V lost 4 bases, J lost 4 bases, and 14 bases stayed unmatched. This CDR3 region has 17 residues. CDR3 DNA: TGCGCCAGCAGCACCACCGGGACAGGGTTGGTCTCCTATGGCTACACCTTC. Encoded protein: CASSTTGTGLVSYGYTF.

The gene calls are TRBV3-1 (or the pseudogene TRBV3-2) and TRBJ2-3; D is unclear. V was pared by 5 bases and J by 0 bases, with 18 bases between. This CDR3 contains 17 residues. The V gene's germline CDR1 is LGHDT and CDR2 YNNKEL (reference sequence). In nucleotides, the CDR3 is TGTGCCAGCAGCTACCGAACTTCTGCATCTAGCACAGATACGCAGTATTTT. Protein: CASSYRTSASSTDTQYF.

The CDR3 reads CASSHTGGGSGNTIYF. The CDR3 DNA sequence: TGTGCCAGCAGCCACACGGGGGGCGGCTCTGGAAACACCATATATTTT. The V gene is TRBV3-1 (or the pseudogene TRBV3-2), the J gene TRBJ1-3; a possible D gene is TRBD1 (6 bases). The germline gives CDR1 LGHDT, CDR2 YNNKEL (reference sequence). This CDR3 contains 16 residues. V lost 3 bases and J 0 bases, leaving 12 bases between the germline ends.

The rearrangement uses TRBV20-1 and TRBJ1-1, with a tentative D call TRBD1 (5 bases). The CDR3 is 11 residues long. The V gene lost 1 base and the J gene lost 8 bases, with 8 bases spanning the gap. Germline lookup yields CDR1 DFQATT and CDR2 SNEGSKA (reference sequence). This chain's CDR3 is CSARAGVEAFF. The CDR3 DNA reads TGCAGTGCTAGAGCGGGGGTAGAAGCTTTCTTT.

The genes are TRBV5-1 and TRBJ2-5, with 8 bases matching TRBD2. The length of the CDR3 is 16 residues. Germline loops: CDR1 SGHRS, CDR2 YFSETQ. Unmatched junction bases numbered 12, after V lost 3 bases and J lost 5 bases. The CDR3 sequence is CASSSVPAGAGETQYF. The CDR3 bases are TGCGCCAGCAGCTCCGTCCCAGCGGGAGCTGGGGAGACCCAGTACTTC.

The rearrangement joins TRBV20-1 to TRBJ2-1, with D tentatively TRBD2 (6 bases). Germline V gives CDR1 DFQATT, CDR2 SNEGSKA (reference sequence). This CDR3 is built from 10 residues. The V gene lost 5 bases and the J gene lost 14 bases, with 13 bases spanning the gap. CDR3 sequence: CSAFRDSEFF. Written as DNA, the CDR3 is TGCAGTGCTTTCCGGGACTCTGAGTTCTTC.

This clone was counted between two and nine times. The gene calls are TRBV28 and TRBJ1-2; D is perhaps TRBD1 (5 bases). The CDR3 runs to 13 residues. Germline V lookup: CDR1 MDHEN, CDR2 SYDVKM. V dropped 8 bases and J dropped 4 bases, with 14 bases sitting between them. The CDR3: CASQDTTGYGYTF. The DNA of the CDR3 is TGTGCCAGCCAGGACACGACGGGCTATGGCTACACCTTC.

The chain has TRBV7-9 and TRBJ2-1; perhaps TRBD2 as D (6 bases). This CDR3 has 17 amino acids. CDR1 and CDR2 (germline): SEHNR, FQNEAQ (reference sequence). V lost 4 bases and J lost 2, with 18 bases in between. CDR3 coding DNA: TGTGCCAGCAGCTGGACCGGGGGTTTCTCACCCTACAATGAGCAGTTCTTC. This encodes CASSWTGGFSPYNEQFF.

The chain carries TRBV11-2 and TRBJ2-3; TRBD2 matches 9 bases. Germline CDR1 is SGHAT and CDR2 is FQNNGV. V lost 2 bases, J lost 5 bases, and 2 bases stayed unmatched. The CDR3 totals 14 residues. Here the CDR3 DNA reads TGTGCCAGCAGCTTAAAGCGGGAGGTAGATACGCAGTATTTT. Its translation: CASSLKREVDTQYF.

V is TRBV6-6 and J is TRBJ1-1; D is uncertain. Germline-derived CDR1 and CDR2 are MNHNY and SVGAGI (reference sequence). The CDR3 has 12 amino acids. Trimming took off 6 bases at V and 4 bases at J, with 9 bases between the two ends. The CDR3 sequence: CASRKPGTEAFF. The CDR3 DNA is TGTGCCAGCAGAAAACCGGGCACTGAAGCTTTCTTT.

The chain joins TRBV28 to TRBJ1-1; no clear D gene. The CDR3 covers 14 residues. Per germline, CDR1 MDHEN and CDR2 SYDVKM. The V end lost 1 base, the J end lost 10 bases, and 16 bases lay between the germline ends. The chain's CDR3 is CASSLSRSWGAAFF. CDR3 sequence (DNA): TGTGCCAGCAGTTTATCCCGTTCGTGGGGAGCAGCTTTCTTT.

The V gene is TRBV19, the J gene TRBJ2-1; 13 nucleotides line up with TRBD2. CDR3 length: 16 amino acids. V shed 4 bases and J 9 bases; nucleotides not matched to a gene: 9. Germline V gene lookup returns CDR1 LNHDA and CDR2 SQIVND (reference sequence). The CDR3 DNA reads TGTGCCAGTAGTACCCGACTAGCGGGGGGCTGGGGTGAGCAGTTCTTC. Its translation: CASSTRLAGGWGEQFF.